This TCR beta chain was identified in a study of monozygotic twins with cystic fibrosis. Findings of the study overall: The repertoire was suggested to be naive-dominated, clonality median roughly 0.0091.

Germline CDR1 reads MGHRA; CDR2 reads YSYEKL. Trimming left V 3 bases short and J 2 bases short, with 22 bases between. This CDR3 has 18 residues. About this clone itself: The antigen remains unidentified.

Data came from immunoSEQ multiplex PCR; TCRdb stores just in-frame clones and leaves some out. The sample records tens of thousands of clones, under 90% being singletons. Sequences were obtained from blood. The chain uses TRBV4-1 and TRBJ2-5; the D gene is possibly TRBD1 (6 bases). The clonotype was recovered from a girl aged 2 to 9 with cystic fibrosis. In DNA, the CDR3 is TGCGCCAGCAGCCAGGTCCAGGGGCTGGCATTAGAACAAGAGACCCAGTACTTC. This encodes CASSQVQGLALEQETQYF.